One sample yielded the 29 T cell receptor beta chains listed below, sequenced in a study of regulatory T cells in long-lasting Graves disease. Investigators prepared the TCR beta libraries by applying iRepertoire HTBI primers and Arm-PCR of CDR3 regions. TCRdb reanalysed the multiplex PCR reads using MiXCR and keeps one entry per CDR3 protein. The table has around 240,000 distinct CDR3 sequences, about 20% seen once; the top ten hold approximately 15%. The sample's time point: newly diagnosed GD, antithyroid drugs for less than 3 months. RNA extracted from PBMCs served as the sequencing template. Another study also made use of these data, one on T cells in Graves' hyperthyroidism and ophthalmopathy.

This specimen consisted of peripheral blood mononuclear cells (PBMCs), obtained at new diagnosis, from a patient treated with antithyroid drugs. The source is a woman aged 25 to 45 with Graves disease.

This chain links TRBV27 with TRBJ2-3; D possibly corresponds to TRBD1 (5 bases). Looked up from germline, CDR1 is MNHEY and CDR2 is SMNVEV (reference sequence). There are 17 residues in the CDR3. Trimming stripped 2 bases from V and 0 bases from J, with 15 bases between. The CDR3 nucleotides read TGTGCCAGCAGTTTAGCCCCAGGGTCCTGGAGCACAGATACGCAGTATTTT. This encodes CASSLAPGSWSTDTQYF.

This clonotype has only a few counts. The J gene is TRBJ2-1, the V gene TRBV29-1; no clear D. Germline values: CDR1 SQVTM, CDR2 ANQGSEA. Trimming cost V 4 bases and J 0 bases, with 13 bases left between them. CDR3 length: 15 residues. This CDR3 is CSVVDVYNSYNEQFF. As DNA, the CDR3 is TGCAGCGTTGTCGATGTGTACAACTCCTACAATGAGCAGTTCTTC.

Turning to this clonotype: A read error may explain this, as a much larger clone is one base away. V usage is TRBV11-3 and J usage is TRBJ2-1, with a tentative D call TRBD2 (6 bases). CDR3 size: 15 residues. Germline CDR1 and CDR2: SGHNT and YENEEA. The CDR3 DNA sequence: TGTGCCAGCAGTTACGCGGGACTCACCAACAATGAGCGGTTCTTC. Amino acids: CASSYAGLTNNERFF. The entire variable domain, with the rest obtained from reference TRBV11-3 and TRBJ2-1, is as follows: EAGVVQSPRYKIIEKKQPVAFWCNPISGHNTLYWYLQNLGQGPELLIRYENEEAVDDSQLPKDRFSAERLKGVDSTLKIQPAELGDSAVYLCASSYAGLTNNERFFGPGTRLTVL.

This clonotype was recorded at least ten times. V and J are TRBV7-6 and TRBJ2-7, with D unresolved. V lost 5 bases to trimming and J lost 5 bases, with 13 bases between them. CDR3 length: 13 residues. The germline V gene encodes CDR1 SGHVS and CDR2 FNYEAQ. The CDR3 coding sequence is TGTGCCAGCAGCCCCTGGGTAGGGAACGAGCAGTACTTC. Amino acid sequence: CASSPWVGNEQYF.

This clonotype was detected only once. This likely traces to a read error, being one base from a far larger clone. The CDR3 region is CASRGFRGNEQYF. DNA of the CDR3: TGTGCCAGCCGTGGTTTCCGGGGAAATGAGCAGTACTTC. The chain uses TRBV11-2 and TRBJ2-4; D may be TRBD2 (5 bases). In germline, CDR1 is SGHAT, CDR2 FQNNGV. Deletions cut 8 bases from V and 13 bases from J, with 21 bases between. This CDR3 has 13 residues.

This clonotype was seen at least ten times. The chain uses TRBV14 and TRBJ2-2; the match to TRBD2 covers 8 bases. The trim removed 4 bases at V and 1 base at J, leaving 5 bases unmatched. The germline V gene has CDR1 SGHDN and CDR2 FVKESK. CDR3 length: 16 amino acids. The chain's CDR3 is CASSPWRGENTGELFF. The CDR3 DNA sequence: TGTGCCAGCAGCCCCTGGCGGGGGGAGAACACCGGGGAGCTGTTTTTT.

The V and J genes are TRBV20-1 and TRBJ2-7; 7 bases map to TRBD2. V was clipped by 3 bases and J by 0 bases; unmatched bases: 11. The CDR3 spans 16 residues. From germline, CDR1 is DFQATT and CDR2 SNEGSKA (reference sequence). CDR3 in DNA: TGCAGTGCTAGCAGCCTAGCGGATACGTCCTCCTACGAGCAGTACTTC. Protein sequence: CSASSLADTSSYEQYF.

Regarding this clonotype: A far larger clone is off by one base, so a read error is likely. This chain joins TRBV12-3 or TRBV12-4 and TRBJ1-2, with TRBD1 identical over 7 bases. The CDR3 runs 14 residues. CDR3 nucleotides: TGTGCCAGCAGCCCCCCAACAGGGGTGGATGGCTCCACCTTC. Protein product: CASSPPTGVDGSTF.

To note about this clonotype: A much larger clone lies a single base off, so this may be a read error. This chain connects TRBV7-6 to TRBJ2-7; TRBD1 aligns across 12 bases. This CDR3 is 15 amino acids long. Germline lookup yields CDR1 SGHVS and CDR2 FNYEAQ. V gave up 4 bases and J gave up 5 bases; unmatched junction bases: 6. CDR3 residues: CASSSPGQGAHEQYF. Here the CDR3 DNA reads TGTGCCAGCAGCTCCCCGGGACAGGGGGCCCACGAGCAGTACTTC.

This clonotype has ten or more counts. The chain uses TRBV7-3 and TRBJ1-2; D unclear. The CDR3 is made up of 14 amino acids. Germline-derived CDR1 and CDR2 are SGHTA and FQGTGA. V lost 1 base, J lost 5 bases, and 11 bases lay in between. DNA of the CDR3: TGTGCCAGCAGCTTAATGGCGGTGCTTTATGGCTACACCTTC. Protein product: CASSLMAVLYGYTF.

In this sample, this clonotype turned up many times. The V call is TRBV20-1, the J call TRBJ2-5; 7 positions agree with TRBD2. Germline V CDR1 and CDR2: DFQATT, SNEGSKA (reference sequence). This CDR3 has 13 residues. With 5 bases clipped from V and 4 bases from J, the junction kept 7 bases outside the gene matches. The CDR3, as DNA: TGCAGTGCTGGAAGGGACTACCGAGAGACCCAGTACTTC. Its protein product is CSAGRDYRETQYF.

This clonotype has a count of ten or more. This chain links TRBV5-6 with TRBJ2-1; TRBD1 agrees at 7 bases. V gave up 6 bases and J gave up 6 bases; unmatched junction bases: 3. The CDR3 covers 12 residues. Germline CDR1 reads SGHDT; CDR2 reads YYEEEE. CDR3 DNA sequence: TGTGCCAGCACTTACAGGGGCAATGAGCAGTTCTTC. It encodes CASTYRGNEQFF.

This clonotype was counted many times. The J gene is TRBJ1-2, the V gene TRBV20-1; tentative D call: TRBD1 (6 bases). Germline loops: CDR1 DFQATT, CDR2 SNEGSKA (reference sequence). V shed 3 bases and J shed 2 bases, with 13 bases lying between them. The CDR3 has 14 amino acids. The CDR3 sequence is CSASSQGSNYGYTF. For the CDR3, the DNA is TGCAGTGCTAGTTCACAGGGAAGCAACTATGGCTACACCTTC.

This clonotype occurred a few times. Since a much larger clone is just one base distant, this may be a read error. The gene calls are TRBV24-1 and TRBJ2-1, with unresolved D. V was pared by 5 bases and J by 7 bases, with 8 bases between. Per germline, CDR1 KGHDR and CDR2 SFDVKD. The CDR3 is 12 amino acids. The CDR3, as DNA: TGTGCCACCAGTGGCGCTGGGAATGAGCAGTTCTTC. Its protein is CATSGAGNEQFF.

There are many counts of this clonotype. The chain employs TRBV20-1 and TRBJ2-7, with 10 nucleotides matching TRBD2. Unmatched junction bases numbered 9, after V lost 7 bases and J lost 0 bases. From germline, CDR1 is DFQATT and CDR2 SNEGSKA (reference sequence). CDR3 size: 15 residues. Written as DNA, the CDR3 is TGCAGTGGAACCCTTAGCGGGGGGAGCTCCTACGAGCAGTACTTC. Amino acids: CSGTLSGGSSYEQYF.

This clonotype was recorded at least ten times. The gene calls are TRBV10-2 and TRBJ1-2; D possibly corresponds to TRBD1 (6 bases). V gave up 8 bases and J gave up 7 bases, with 17 bases separating them. This CDR3 is 13 amino acids long. Germline V CDR1 and CDR2: WSHSY, SAAADI. CDR3 in DNA: TGCGCCAGCGGGGAGGGCAGGGGATTTGGCTACACCTTC. It specifies CASGEGRGFGYTF.

The table lists this clonotype with a few counts. A much larger clonotype is one base distant, so this may be a read error. V gene TRBV2 combines with J gene TRBJ2-7; 9 bases fit TRBD1. The CDR3 extends over 13 amino acids. CDR1 and CDR2 from the germline V gene are SNHLY and FYNNEI. CDR3 loop: CASRRQGGGEQHF. The CDR3 DNA follows: TGTGCCAGTCGACGACAGGGGGGTGGAGAGCAGCACTTC.

This clonotype was counted ten times or more. This rearrangement joins TRBV7-2 to TRBJ2-1, with D perhaps TRBD2 (6 bases). The CDR3 is 15 amino acids. Germline loops: CDR1 SGHTA, CDR2 FQGNSA. V shed 3 bases and J shed 6 bases, with 15 bases lying between them. For the CDR3, the DNA is TGTGCCAGCAGCTTGCGACGGGGGTTGACCAATGAGCAGTTCTTC. Its translation is CASSLRRGLTNEQFF.

The sample holds one count of this clonotype. This chain links TRBV7-2 with TRBJ2-7; D possibly uses TRBD1 or TRBD2 (6 bases each). V was shortened by 1 base and J by 5 bases, with 15 bases between the two germline ends. Looked up from germline, CDR1 is SGHTA and CDR2 is FQGNSA. The CDR3 runs to 15 residues. Here the CDR3 reads CASSLVGAGTHEQYF. The CDR3 bases are TGTGCCAGCAGCTTAGTGGGGGCGGGGACCCACGAGCAGTACTTC.

The CDR3 nucleotides are TGTGCCAGCAGTCAAAAGGGGACGGAGACCCAGTACTTC. Protein sequence: CASSQKGTETQYF. The rearrangement joins TRBV27 to TRBJ2-1; D may correspond to TRBD1 or TRBD2 (5 bases each). The last part of the DNA fits TRBJ2-5 better; the J call may be wrong. The CDR3 sequence is 13 residues long. Germline lookup yields CDR1 MNHEY and CDR2 SMNVEV (reference sequence).

This clonotype has at least ten counts. V is TRBV6-5 and J is TRBJ1-5; D gene unclear. The CDR3 covers 14 residues. CDR1 is MNHEY and CDR2 is SVGAGI in the germline V gene. Trimming removed 2 bases from V and 7 bases from J, with 12 bases in between. CDR3 sequence reads: CASSYGSKIQPQHF. The DNA of the CDR3 is TGTGCCAGCAGTTACGGGTCTAAAATACAGCCCCAGCATTTT.

This clonotype was detected many times. This chain connects TRBV6-5 to TRBJ1-1; 8 bases map to TRBD1. Trimming removed 2 bases from V and 8 bases from J; junction bases left unmatched: 7. Germline V gives CDR1 MNHEY, CDR2 SVGAGI. This CDR3 is 14 amino acids long. The CDR3: CASSYPAGQGEAFF. DNA for the CDR3: TGTGCCAGCAGTTACCCTGCAGGACAGGGCGAAGCTTTCTTT.

As to this clonotype: The likely explanation is a read error, given a far larger clone one base away. The V and J genes are TRBV20-1 and TRBJ2-1, with TRBD1 as a possible D gene (5 bases). The ends were cut back, 0 bases at V and 10 bases at J, with 19 bases in the middle. The CDR3 consists of 15 residues. From germline, CDR1 is DFQATT and CDR2 SNEGSKA (reference sequence). The CDR3 nucleotides are TGCAGTGCTAGAGATCAGGGCCGGCCCATCTACGAGCAGTTCTTC. Translated, it gives CSARDQGRPIYEQFF.

In its sample, this clonotype was seen a few times. Given a much more abundant clone one base away, this may be a read error. The chain links TRBV7-2 to TRBJ2-7, with D possibly being TRBD1 (8 bases). Germline CDR1 reads SGHTA; CDR2 reads FQGNSA. The CDR3 consists of 15 residues. CDR3 sequence: CVSSLNRGGTYEQYF. The CDR3 DNA is TGTGTCAGCAGCTTAAACAGGGGGGGAACCTACGAGCAGTACTTC. The full variable domain, with the rest looked up from reference TRBV7-2 and TRBJ2-7, is GAGVSQSPSNKVTEKGKDVELRCDPISGHTALYWYRQSLGQGLEFLIYFQGNSAPDKSGLPSDRFSAERTGGSVSTLTIQRTQQEDSAVYLCVSSLNRGGTYEQYFGPGTRLTVT.

Many counts were recorded for this clonotype. The CDR3 coding sequence is TGTGCCAGCAGTGAACTCTCCGGGCCTTTCTTT. It codes for CASSELSGPFF. J is TRBJ1-1 and V is TRBV2; unclear D gene. This CDR3 is 11 amino acids long. Germline values: CDR1 SNHLY, CDR2 FYNNEI. Trimming left V 2 bases short and J 12 bases short, with 10 bases between.

In this sample, this clonotype turned up many times. V gene TRBV20-1 combines with J gene TRBJ1-4; no clear D. The CDR3 is made up of 13 amino acids. The germline CDR1 and CDR2 sequences are DFQATT and SNEGSKA (reference sequence). The germline V and J ends were trimmed by 6 bases and 0 bases, with 8 bases remaining between them. The CDR3 loop reads CSANGATNEKLFF. The CDR3, as DNA: TGCAGTGCAAATGGTGCAACTAATGAAAAACTGTTTTTT.

This clonotype was seen many times. V is TRBV11-3 and J is TRBJ2-1; 14 bases are a match to TRBD2. The CDR3 has 17 residues. Trimming cost V 4 bases and J 2 bases; bases outside gene matches: 4. Germline V lookup: CDR1 SGHNT, CDR2 YENEEA. The CDR3 DNA follows: TGTGCCAGCAGCTCTCGACTAGCGGGGGGGACCTACAATGAGCAGTTCTTC. It specifies CASSSRLAGGTYNEQFF.

This clonotype showed up many times. V gene TRBV28 combines with J gene TRBJ2-5; maybe TRBD1 (6 bases). This CDR3 contains 12 residues. The ends were cut back, 9 bases at V and 5 bases at J, with 13 bases in the middle. The germline gives CDR1 MDHEN, CDR2 SYDVKM. The chain's CDR3 is CASLKQGETQYF. CDR3 bases: TGTGCCAGTTTGAAACAGGGTGAGACCCAGTACTTC.

The sample holds many counts of this clonotype. This chain connects TRBV27 to TRBJ1-5, with D possibly being TRBD1 (5 bases). The CDR3 sequence is 14 residues long. The germline V gene encodes CDR1 MNHEY and CDR2 SMNVEV (reference sequence). Trimming left V 8 bases short and J 5 bases short, with 16 bases between. The CDR3 spells CASARNRRDQPQHF. The CDR3 DNA sequence: TGTGCCAGCGCGCGCAACAGGAGAGATCAGCCCCAGCATTTT.